This TCR beta chain was sequenced during a study of PD-L1 blockade in urothelial cancer. Study details: At 6 weeks and at 3 weeks (second dose) after treatment start, blood was analyzed. A median blood sample held around 150,000 T cells and 75,000 to 85,000 unique TCRs.

Each PCR reaction had synthetic TCR analog templates spiked into it. Assay used: immunoSEQ multiplex PCR; TCRdb lists only in-frame clones, some missing. The profile shows tens of thousands of clones, more than 75% of them singletons. The germline V gene encodes CDR1 SGHVS and CDR2 FNYEAQ. The CDR3 length is 14 residues. The V end was cut by 3 bases, the J end by 4 bases, with 12 bases between. This sequence joins TRBV7-6 and TRBJ2-5, with unresolved D. This sequence originates from a man in his forties or fifties with urothelial cancer. The source material was PBMCs, sampled around atezolizumab (anti-PD-L1) treatment. CDR3 protein: CASSLAWRLETQYF. Written as DNA, the CDR3 is TGTGCCAGCAGCTTGGCATGGCGGTTAGAGACCCAGTACTTC.